This T cell receptor beta chain was sequenced during a study of circulating tumor DNA in untreated peripheral T-cell lymphoma. As for the study in general: Serum was collected at baseline and serially during treatment for tumor TCR ctDNA. Findings and caveats of the study: Tumor-specific clonotypes were found in 60% to 85% of patients.

With respect to this clone: Its target is not known.

Germline-derived CDR1 and CDR2 are SGHRS and YFSETQ. Trimming cost V 4 bases and J 0 bases, with 16 bases left between them. The CDR3 loop spans 16 amino acids. Measured with immunoSEQ multiplex PCR; TCRdb has only the in-frame clones, and not every one. The sample consists of about 1,300 clones, roughly three quarters of them appearing once. The chain is built from TRBV5-1 and TRBJ1-1, with no clear D. The sequenced sample consisted of cell-free DNA from blood serum. This sequence originates from a human donor with peripheral T-cell lymphoma. CDR3 in DNA: TGCGCCAGCAGCCTGGAGGGTGCCAGCATGAACACTGAAGCTTTCTTT. Translated: CASSLEGASMNTEAFF.